This entry lists 30 T cell receptor beta chains sequenced from one sample in a study of blood T cell repertoires in COVID-19. TCRdb's table, derived via immunoSEQ multiplex PCR, lists solely in-frame clones and lacks some. The sample consists of 200,000 or so clones, about 80% of them appearing once. The specimen was peripheral blood. These receptors were taken from a human donor with acute or convalescent COVID-19. The donor label of this sample is uncertain.

Here the CDR3 DNA reads TGTGCCTGGAGTCATGGGGGGAATATGAACACTGAAGCTTTCTTT. Protein product: CAWSHGGNMNTEAFF. The chain couples TRBV30 to TRBJ1-1; TRBD1 is a possible D gene (5 bases). The CDR3 consists of 15 residues. V was shortened by 2 bases and J by 0 bases, with 13 bases between the two germline ends. Germline V gene data show CDR1 as GTSNPN and CDR2 as SVGIG (reference sequence).

This clone has only one observation. The chain combines TRBV18 with TRBJ1-2, with D maybe TRBD1 (6 bases). The length of the CDR3 is 13 residues. Trimming pared 0 bases from V and 6 bases from J, leaving 8 bases between. Germline-derived CDR1 and CDR2 are KGHSH and LQKENI. Here the CDR3 reads CASSPPRGNGYTF. DNA for the CDR3: TGTGCCAGCTCACCACCCAGGGGAAATGGCTACACCTTC.

The V and J genes are TRBV4-1 and TRBJ1-1; TRBD1 matches at 7 bases. This CDR3 has 18 residues. CDR1 is MGHRA, CDR2 YSYEKL, per germline. J gave up 1 base and V 4 bases, and 15 bases lay outside the gene matches. CDR3 sequence reads: CASSLQWEGGTANTEAFF. CDR3 DNA sequence: TGCGCCAGCAGCCTTCAGTGGGAAGGAGGGACAGCGAACACTGAAGCTTTCTTT.

This clone was seen a few times. The J gene is TRBJ1-5, the V gene TRBV7-2; TRBD1 might be the D (6 bases). The CDR3 contains 15 residues. Trimming pared 5 bases from V and 2 bases from J, leaving 13 bases between. Germline CDR1 reads SGHTA; CDR2 reads FQGNSA. The DNA of the CDR3 is TGTGCCAGCAGCCCGCAGGGGTGGGGCAATCAGCCCCAGCATTTT. Translation gives CASSPQGWGNQPQHF.

The chain combines TRBV9 with TRBJ1-1; possibly TRBD1 for D (5 bases). The V end lost 4 bases, the J end lost 4 bases, and 11 bases lay between the germline ends. CDR1 is SGDLS and CDR2 is YYNGEE in the germline V gene. The CDR3 spans 13 residues. This CDR3 is CASSPGRGTEAFF. CDR3 nucleotides: TGTGCCAGCAGCCCAGGGCGGGGCACTGAAGCTTTCTTT.

The chain employs TRBV5-4 and TRBJ2-5, with a possible D match to TRBD1 (5 bases). Germline V gene sequence: CDR1 SGHNT, CDR2 YYREEE (reference sequence). The V end was cut by 0 bases, the J end by 4 bases, with 13 bases between. The CDR3 length is 15 residues. Written as DNA, the CDR3 is TGTGCCAGCAGCTTGGGGGGTGCGCAGGGAGAGACCCAGTACTTC. It yields the protein CASSLGGAQGETQYF.

The J gene is TRBJ2-1, the V gene TRBV5-1; TRBD2 matches 8 bases. In germline, CDR1 is SGHRS, CDR2 YFSETQ. CDR3 length: 15 amino acids. With V trimmed by 4 bases and J by 6 bases, 9 bases remained unmatched. As DNA, the CDR3 is TGCGCCAGCAGCCCACTAGGACTAGCAGCCAATGAGCAGTTCTTC. This codes for CASSPLGLAANEQFF.

The V and J genes are TRBV6-5 and TRBJ2-7, with D tentatively TRBD2 (5 bases). The V end was cut by 7 bases, the J end by 4 bases, with 14 bases between. The CDR3 loop spans 13 amino acids. Germline CDR1 MNHEY, CDR2 SVGAGI. CDR3 sequence reads: CASTGLPRYEQYF. The CDR3 region has the DNA TGTGCCAGCACCGGACTCCCTCGATACGAGCAGTACTTC.

The chain uses TRBV5-4 and TRBJ2-3, with 8 nucleotides matching TRBD1. The CDR3 extends over 15 amino acids. After removal of 4 bases from V and 2 bases from J, the junction contained 6 bases not matched to a gene. The germline V gene encodes CDR1 SGHNT and CDR2 YYREEE (reference sequence). CDR3: CASSAGQGYTDTQYF. Written as DNA, the CDR3 is TGTGCCAGCAGCGCAGGACAGGGATACACAGATACGCAGTATTTT.

This chain links TRBV10-2 with TRBJ2-2, with 8 bases aligning to TRBD2. In germline, CDR1 is WSHSY, CDR2 SAAADI. The ends lost 7 bases at V and 1 base at J; junction bases unmatched: 14. The CDR3 covers 18 residues. Here the CDR3 reads CASKVWVLAGLNTGELFF. In DNA form, the CDR3 reads TGCGCCAGCAAAGTGTGGGTTCTAGCGGGCCTGAACACCGGGGAGCTGTTTTTT.

J is TRBJ2-7 and V is TRBV10-2; 12 bases are shared with TRBD2. Germline V gives CDR1 WSHSY, CDR2 SAAADI. With V trimmed by 7 bases and J by 3 bases, 7 bases remained unmatched. The length of the CDR3 is 15 residues. Written as DNA, the CDR3 is TGCGCCAGCAACTTACTAGCGGGAGGTTTCTACGAGCAGTACTTC. It yields the protein CASNLLAGGFYEQYF.

Only a few counts were recorded for this clone. The chain has TRBV3-1 (or the pseudogene TRBV3-2) and TRBJ1-3; tentatively, D is TRBD1 (6 bases). This CDR3 spans 13 amino acids. Germline CDR1 LGHDT, CDR2 YNNKEL (reference sequence). The germline V and J ends were trimmed by 6 bases and 2 bases, with 8 bases remaining between them. This CDR3 reads CASRQGAGNTIYF. CDR3 coding DNA: TGTGCCAGCAGACAGGGCGCTGGAAACACCATATATTTT.

This chain joins TRBV6-4 and TRBJ1-1; D may be TRBD1 (5 bases). The CDR3 sequence is 19 residues long. Germline values: CDR1 MRHNA, CDR2 SNTAGT. V was shortened by 5 bases and J by 5 bases, with 30 bases between the two germline ends. The CDR3 sequence is CASSKVTRVVVRAGTEAFF. CDR3 in DNA: TGTGCCAGCAGTAAAGTGACTCGTGTGGTTGTAAGGGCAGGGACTGAAGCTTTCTTT.

This chain links TRBV12-3 or TRBV12-4 with TRBJ2-3; the D gene is possibly TRBD2 (5 bases). V shed 6 bases and J shed 4 bases, with 11 bases lying between them. The CDR3 totals 13 residues. CDR3 in DNA: TGTGCCAGCAGCCAGACTATCGCAGATACGCAGTATTTT. Its protein is CASSQTIADTQYF.

The J gene is TRBJ2-3, the V gene TRBV24-1, with 9 bases that match TRBD1. CDR1 is KGHDR, CDR2 SFDVKD, per germline. The CDR3 is 14 amino acids. V dropped 5 bases and J dropped 6; count of bases not matched to a gene: 5. The CDR3 coding sequence is TGTGCCACCAGTGCCCCGGGGACAGGGGATACGCAGTATTTT. It encodes CATSAPGTGDTQYF.

V and J are TRBV19 and TRBJ2-4; possibly TRBD1 for D (6 bases). V was trimmed by 6 bases and J by 0 bases, leaving 18 bases between them. This CDR3 contains 17 residues. Per germline, CDR1 LNHDA and CDR2 SQIVND (reference sequence). CDR3 coding DNA: TGTGCCAGTAGAGCCTCCCCAGGGGTCGCAGCCAAAAACATTCAGTACTTC. The encoded protein is CASRASPGVAAKNIQYF.

There are a few counts of this clone. This chain uses TRBV7-9 with TRBJ2-3; perhaps TRBD1 as D (6 bases). Trimming cost V 2 bases and J 0 bases, with 12 bases left between them. The V gene's germline CDR1 is SEHNR and CDR2 FQNEAQ (reference sequence). The CDR3 extends over 16 amino acids. The CDR3 here is CASSLSRTASTDTQYF. In DNA, the CDR3 is TGTGCCAGCAGCTTATCGAGGACAGCTAGCACAGATACGCAGTATTTT.

The chain employs TRBV4-2 and TRBJ2-1, with 7 bases matching TRBD2. Germline V lookup: CDR1 LGHNA, CDR2 YNFKEQ. V lost 1 base and J lost 7; bases outside the gene matches: 7. This CDR3 spans 15 amino acids. DNA for the CDR3: TGTGCCAGCAGCCAAGCTAGTGTGGGGGGGAATGAGCAGTTCTTC. Its translation: CASSQASVGGNEQFF.

CDR3: CATSRQGSYEQYF. As DNA, the CDR3 is TGTGCCACCAGCAGACAGGGGTCCTACGAGCAGTACTTC. This chain joins TRBV24-1 and TRBJ2-7; 8 nucleotides align to TRBD1. CDR3 size: 13 residues. Unmatched junction bases numbered 2, after V lost 7 bases and J lost 1 base. Germline V gene sequence: CDR1 KGHDR, CDR2 SFDVKD.

The rearrangement joins TRBV7-2 to TRBJ2-1, with TRBD2 matching over 16 bases. With V trimmed by 5 bases and J by 15 bases, 10 bases remained unmatched. CDR1 SGHTA and CDR2 FQGNSA come from the germline V gene. The length of the CDR3 is 15 residues. CDR3 residues: CASSRGLAGGPHLFF. CDR3 DNA: TGTGCCAGCAGCCGGGGACTAGCGGGAGGGCCACATTTGTTCTTC.

V gene TRBV27 combines with J gene TRBJ2-3; 7 nucleotides agree with TRBD2. J lost 2 bases, V lost 5 bases, and 7 bases had no gene match. CDR3 length: 15 amino acids. Germline V lookup: CDR1 MNHEY, CDR2 SMNVEV (reference sequence). The CDR3 sequence is CASSLTSVLTDTQYF. Here the CDR3 DNA reads TGTGCCAGCAGTCTTACTAGCGTCCTCACAGATACGCAGTATTTT.

V usage is TRBV28 and J usage is TRBJ1-1; D is perhaps TRBD1 (5 bases). Germline CDR1 is MDHEN and CDR2 is SYDVKM. This CDR3 has 15 residues. Trimming cost V 2 bases and J 0 bases, with 10 bases left between them. CDR3 DNA sequence: TGTGCCAGCAGTTTAATCCAGGGCATGAACACTGAAGCTTTCTTT. Its protein is CASSLIQGMNTEAFF. The full variable domain, in which reference TRBV28 and TRBJ1-1 provide the parts outside the CDR3, is DVKVTQSSRYLVKRTGEKVFLECVQDMDHENMFWYRQDPGLGLRLIYFSYDVKMKEKGDIPEGYSVSREKKERFSLILESASTNQTSMYLCASSLIQGMNTEAFFGQGTRLTVV.

In its sample, this clone was seen a few times. The CDR3 DNA follows: TGTGCCAGTAGTAATGGGAGACAGGGGTTTAGCAATCAGCCCCAGCATTTT. Translating it yields CASSNGRQGFSNQPQHF. The chain has TRBV19 and TRBJ1-5; TRBD1 matches at 8 bases. The junction had 8 bases not matched to a gene; V was cut back by 4 bases and J by 0 bases. Germline V gene lookup returns CDR1 LNHDA and CDR2 SQIVND (reference sequence). This CDR3 has 17 residues.

The genes are TRBV24-1 and TRBJ2-2; D is undetermined. V gave up 3 bases and J gave up 2 bases, with 3 bases separating them. This CDR3 region has 13 residues. Germline V gene data show CDR1 as KGHDR and CDR2 as SFDVKD. CDR3 amino acids: CATSDPNTGELFF. DNA of the CDR3: TGTGCCACCAGTGATCCTAACACCGGGGAGCTGTTTTTT.

The gene calls are TRBV10-3 and TRBJ1-5; D unresolved. The CDR3 has 12 residues. The V end was cut by 0 bases, the J end by 6 bases, with 3 bases between. Germline V gene data show CDR1 as ENHRY and CDR2 as SYGVKD. The CDR3 sequence: CAISESSQPQHF. For the CDR3, the DNA is TGTGCCATCAGTGAGTCCTCTCAGCCCCAGCATTTT.

This chain links TRBV18 with TRBJ2-7; TRBD1 aligns across 9 bases. J lost 5 bases, V lost 2 bases, and 7 bases had no gene match. The CDR3 has 15 amino acids. Germline V CDR1 and CDR2: KGHSH, LQKENI. CDR3 bases: TGTGCCAGCTCACCAATTATTGGACAGGGGAACGAGCAGTACTTC. Translating gives CASSPIIGQGNEQYF.

The chain uses TRBV19 and TRBJ1-5, with a weak D call TRBD1 (5 bases). The CDR3 is 16 residues long. V was pared by 4 bases and J by 0 bases, with 13 bases between. Germline CDR1 is LNHDA and CDR2 is SQIVND (reference sequence). CDR3 nucleotide sequence: TGTGCCAGTAGTAGGTCGGACAAGGCTAGCAATCAGCCCCAGCATTTT. Protein sequence: CASSRSDKASNQPQHF. Full variable domain (outside the CDR3, taken from reference TRBV19 and TRBJ1-5): DGGITQSPKYLFRKEGQNVTLSCEQNLNHDAMYWYRQDPGQGLRLIYYSQIVNDFQKGDIAEGYSVSREKKESFPLTVTSAQKNPTAFYLCASSRSDKASNQPQHFGDGTRLSIL.

This clone has just one count. The rearrangement joins TRBV10-1 to TRBJ1-4, with 7 bases lining up with TRBD1. V shed 6 bases and J 6 bases; nucleotides not matched to a gene: 10. This CDR3 has 15 residues. CDR1 is WNHNN and CDR2 is SYGVQD in the germline V gene (reference sequence). CDR3 sequence reads: CASSDFQGTDEKLFF. CDR3 nucleotides: TGCGCCAGCAGCGATTTCCAGGGGACAGATGAAAAACTGTTTTTT.

The V call is TRBV24-1, the J call TRBJ2-1, with 9 bases fitting TRBD2. The CDR3 covers 16 residues. Unmatched junction bases numbered 9, after V lost 3 bases and J lost 7 bases. In germline, CDR1 is KGHDR, CDR2 SFDVKD. CDR3 sequence reads: CATSDAVAGVGNEQFF. In DNA, the CDR3 is TGTGCCACCAGTGATGCGGTAGCGGGAGTTGGTAATGAGCAGTTCTTC.

The chain recombines TRBV18 with TRBJ2-7, with D possibly being TRBD1 (6 bases). Deletions cut 4 bases from V and 2 bases from J, with 9 bases between. CDR1 is KGHSH and CDR2 is LQKENI in the germline V gene. This CDR3 has 13 residues. The CDR3 bases are TGTGCCAGCTCACAGGGGGAACCCTACGAGCAGTACTTC. Translating gives CASSQGEPYEQYF.